The clone carrying this T cell receptor beta chain was detected many times. Its antigen is unidentified. This entry is derived from a study of regulatory T cells in long-lasting Graves disease. J lost 1 base, V lost 6 bases, and 6 bases had no gene match. The CDR3 spans 16 residues. The germline V gene has CDR1 SNHLY and CDR2 FYNNEI. General observations from the study: Favored usage of TRBV28, TRBJ1-2 and TRBJ2-5 was recorded in persistent disease. TCR diversity in persistent Graves' patients was below that of newly diagnosed ones.

Building of the TCR beta libraries involved iRepertoire HTBI primers and Arm-PCR of CDR3 regions. MiXCR, applied by TCRdb to the multiplex PCR reads, yields one record per CDR3 protein. The sample has about 220,000 distinct CDR3 sequences, approximately 18% seen once; the top ten hold 10% to 15%. Regarding time point: newly diagnosed GD, antithyroid drugs for less than 3 months. Isolated PBMC RNA provided the starting material for the TCR library. These data were likewise used in another study, on T cells in Graves' hyperthyroidism and ophthalmopathy.

The chain has TRBV2 and TRBJ2-2; 9 bases are a match to TRBD2. This specimen was peripheral blood mononuclear cells (PBMCs), taken at new diagnosis, from a patient treated with antithyroid drugs. The source is a woman aged 25 to 39 with Graves disease. CDR3 DNA sequence: TGTGCCAGCAGACTGAGCGGGAGGATGAACACCGGGGAGCTGTTTTTT. This translates into CASRLSGRMNTGELFF.